What follows are 14 T cell receptor beta chains derived from one specimen sequenced in a study of breast tumors, draining lymph nodes, adjacent tissues. TCRdb reanalysed the multiplex PCR reads using MiXCR and keeps one entry per CDR3 protein. The sample holds around 170,000 distinct CDR3 sequences; roughly 30% are singletons and the top ten take 4.3%. Breast cancer patients provided tissue from their axillary draining lymph nodes. Sequenced input: axillary lymph node tissue. All receptors come from a female donor with breast cancer. Some clones in this sample may be carry-over from other donors' samples.

This clonotype was detected many times. The chain couples TRBV9 to TRBJ1-2; D possibly corresponds to TRBD1 (6 bases). V lost 0 bases and J 1 base, leaving 13 bases between the germline ends. Germline V gene sequence: CDR1 SGDLS, CDR2 YYNGEE. The CDR3 is made up of 16 amino acids. The CDR3, as DNA: TGTGCCAGCAGCGTAGATTATCAGGGGTATAACTATGGCTACACCTTC. It specifies CASSVDYQGYNYGYTF.

This clonotype was picked up a small number of times. The chain couples TRBV6-5 to TRBJ2-7; D is perhaps TRBD1 (6 bases). Trimming removed 5 bases at V and 1 base at J, with 18 bases between. Looked up from germline, CDR1 is MNHEY and CDR2 is SVGAGI. The CDR3 covers 16 residues. CDR3 coding DNA: TGTGCCAGCAGTCCCCCGGGACAAAGTGGGTCCTACGAGCAGTACTTC. This encodes CASSPPGQSGSYEQYF.

The chain is built from TRBV11-3 and TRBJ1-2, with a possible D match to TRBD1 (5 bases). Trimming stripped 4 bases from V and 2 bases from J, with 14 bases between. Germline V gene sequence: CDR1 SGHNT, CDR2 YENEEA. The CDR3 contains 15 residues. CDR3 sequence (DNA): TGTGCCAGCAGCTCACCCATTACAGGAAACTATGGCTACACCTTC. This gives the protein CASSSPITGNYGYTF.

As for this clonotype: This may stem from a read error, because a much larger clone lies one nucleotide away. As the CDR3 is not closed by the conserved phenylalanine or tryptophan, this likely results from a read error. This chain joins TRBV19 and TRBJ2-7; D is uncertain. Trimming took 1 base from V and 2 from J, leaving 12 bases between them. The CDR3 loop spans 15 amino acids. Germline V gene data show CDR1 as LNHDA and CDR2 as SQIVND (reference sequence). Here the CDR3 DNA reads TGTGCCAGTAGTATAGGTTTTCGGTCTACCTACGAGCAGTACCTC. Encoded protein: CASSIGFRSTYEQYL.

This clonotype was seen only once. No DNA is shown, since the ends of the CDR3 on it are uncertain; the CDR3 is the one TCRdb lists. Here the CDR3 reads CASTETRVDYGYTFGSGNQPQHF. The V call is TRBV2, the J call TRBJ1-5; the table assigns TRBD1, which was not confirmed against the DNA. The CDR3 is made up of 23 amino acids, end residues included. Germline V gene sequence: CDR1 SNHLY, CDR2 FYNNEI.

A note on this clonotype: Possible read error: a much larger clone is one base away. The V gene is TRBV5-6, the J gene TRBJ1-4, with unresolved D. V dropped 2 bases and J dropped 8 bases, with 10 bases sitting between them. This CDR3 contains 13 residues. Germline lookup yields CDR1 SGHDT and CDR2 YYEEEE. CDR3 coding DNA: TGTGCCAGCAGCTTAGGGTCTGCCGAAAAACTGTTTTTT. Protein product: CASSLGSAEKLFF. Full variable domain (outside the CDR3, taken from reference TRBV5-6 and TRBJ1-4): DAGVTQSPTHLIKTRGQQVTLRCSPKSGHDTVSWYQQALGQGPQFIFQYYEEEERQRGNFPDRFSGHQFPNYSSELNVNALLLGDSALYLCASSLGSAEKLFFGSGTQLSVL.

V and J are TRBV10-3 and TRBJ1-5, with a tentative D call TRBD1 (5 bases). Trimming pared 3 bases from V and 0 bases from J, leaving 9 bases between. The CDR3 is 15 amino acids. Germline CDR1 ENHRY, CDR2 SYGVKD. CDR3: CAISEGDNSNQPQHF. CDR3 in DNA: TGTGCCATCAGTGAAGGGGATAATAGCAATCAGCCCCAGCATTTT.

The chain recombines TRBV19 with TRBJ1-5; TRBD1 aligns across 7 bases. The CDR3 totals 15 residues. V dropped 6 bases and J dropped 4; count of bases not matched to a gene: 9. Germline loops: CDR1 LNHDA, CDR2 SQIVND (reference sequence). The CDR3 coding sequence is TGTGCCAGTAGACCAACAGGGGAAAGTAATCAGCCCCAGCATTTT. This gives the protein CASRPTGESNQPQHF.

This chain links TRBV15 with TRBJ2-6, with D possibly TRBD2 on 5 matching bases. This CDR3 spans 14 amino acids. CDR1 and CDR2 from the germline V gene are LNHNV and YYDKDF (reference sequence). The germline V and J ends were trimmed by 5 bases and 4 bases, with 9 bases remaining between them. The CDR3 sequence: CATSEEVGANVLTF. The CDR3 DNA reads TGTGCCACCAGCGAGGAGGTCGGGGCCAACGTCCTGACTTTC.

The gene calls are TRBV5-6 and TRBJ2-3; 8 bases are a match to TRBD1. This CDR3 has 15 amino acids. CDR1 and CDR2 (germline): SGHDT, YYEEEE. Germline trimming cut 1 base from V and 0 bases from J; bases unmatched to any gene: 1. Here the CDR3 reads CASSLQGASTDTQYF. CDR3 DNA sequence: TGTGCCAGCAGCTTGCAGGGGGCTAGCACAGATACGCAGTATTTT.

On this clonotype: A much larger clone sits a single nucleotide away, making a read error possible. The chain uses TRBV18 and TRBJ1-2; D gene unclear. This CDR3 has 13 amino acids. The V end lost 3 bases, the J end lost 8 bases, and 13 bases lay between the germline ends. Per germline, CDR1 KGHSH and CDR2 LQKENI. The CDR3 DNA sequence: TGTGCCAGCTCACCCTCAGCGGCATACGGCTACACCTTC. It codes for CASSPSAAYGYTF. The entire variable domain, with the rest obtained from reference TRBV18 and TRBJ1-2, is as follows: NAGVMQNPRHLVRRRGQEARLRCSPMKGHSHVYWYRQLPEEGLKFMVYLQKENIIDESGMPKERFSAEFPKEGPSILRIQQVVRGDSAAYFCASSPSAAYGYTFGSGTRLTVV.

As for this clonotype: One base away lies a much larger clone, so this may be a sequencing read error. The chain uses TRBV6-4 and TRBJ2-3; a possible D gene is TRBD2 (5 bases). From germline, CDR1 is MRHNA and CDR2 SNTAGT. V gave up 5 bases and J gave up 9 bases, with 15 bases separating them. The CDR3 spans 13 residues. CDR3: CASSHERRGTQYF. In DNA form, the CDR3 reads TGTGCCAGCAGTCACGAGCGGAGAGGGACGCAGTATTTT.

This clonotype was counted once. One end of the junction is discordant with germline, which a read error may explain. CDR3 sequence: CASSEEGTGKASF. The CDR3 DNA follows: TGTGCCAGCAGTGAAGAAGGGACAGGAAAAGCTTCCTTT. The V and J genes are TRBV2 and TRBJ1-1, with 8 bases aligning to TRBD1. The CDR3 consists of 13 residues. The germline V gene has CDR1 SNHLY and CDR2 FYNNEI.

This clonotype was observed many times. The chain is built from TRBV12-3 or TRBV12-4 and TRBJ2-7; D may be TRBD2 (6 bases). Trimming took 6 bases from V and 4 from J, leaving 16 bases between them. The CDR3 has 14 residues. Written as DNA, the CDR3 is TGTGCCAGCAGAAACACGGGAGACAGTTACGAGCAGTACTTC. Its protein product is CASRNTGDSYEQYF.